A selection of T cell receptor beta chains follows, all from one sample in a study of somatic mutations in cytotoxic T cells in rheumatoid arthritis. TCRdb's copy holds only in-frame clones and misses some; the assay was immunoSEQ multiplex PCR. The sample consists of around 16,000 clones, just under 80% of them appearing once. Sequencing was carried out using CD8+ T cells sorted from blood. These receptors were taken from an adult with rheumatoid arthritis. CDR3s include the opening cysteine and the closing phenylalanine or tryptophan. D genes are given only for firm matches. Clone size, where shown, is once, few, many, or a class for clones that have expanded.

d_call,v_call,cdr3_length,clone_size,j_call,cdr3_nt,cdr3_aa
-,TRBV21-1,14,-,TRBJ1-2,TGTGCCAGCACCCGACAGCCGCGCGGCTATGGCTACACCTTC,CASTRQPRGYGYTF
TRBD2,TRBV11-3,15,-,TRBJ2-1,TGTGCCAGCAGCCCCGGACTAGCGGGATGGAATGAGCAGTTCTTC,CASSPGLAGWNEQFF
-,TRBV14,14,-,TRBJ1-2,TGTGCCAGCAGCCAAGGAGGGTTCAACTATGGCTACACCTTC,CASSQGGFNYGYTF
-,TRBV5-8,16,-,TRBJ2-1,TGTGCCAGCAGCTTGGGGGGTCCGTACTCCTACAATGAGCAGTTCTTC,CASSLGGPYSYNEQFF
TRBD1,TRBV9,15,-,TRBJ2-7,TGTGCCAGCAGCGTAGGAGAGGGGGCAACCTACGAGCAGTACTTC,CASSVGEGATYEQYF
-,TRBV10-2,13,-,TRBJ1-5,TGCGCCAGCACCCCCGGGGGCCGACAGCCCCAGCATTTT,CASTPGGRQPQHF
-,TRBV6-6,14,-,TRBJ1-3,TGTGCCAGCAGTGACAAGAGCTCTGGAAACACCATATATTTT,CASSDKSSGNTIYF
TRBD2,TRBV5-6,16,-,TRBJ2-1,TGTGCCAGCACCTTCGGGGCGGGAGGCCCCTACAATGAGCAGTTCTTC,CASTFGAGGPYNEQFF
-,TRBV7-2,15,-,TRBJ1-1,TGTGCCAGCAGCTTAGAGGTTTTGGGCTACACTGAAGCTTTCTTT,CASSLEVLGYTEAFF
-,TRBV7-9,16,-,TRBJ2-7,TGTGCCAGCAGCTTATTAGCGGAGTTGGTTTCCTACGAGCAGTACTTC,CASSLLAELVSYEQYF
TRBD2,TRBV27,15,-,TRBJ2-1,TGTGCCAGCACCTCGGGACTAGCGGGATACAATGAGCAGTTCTTC,CASTSGLAGYNEQFF
TRBD2,TRBV7-2,18,-,TRBJ2-2,TGTGCCAGCAGCTTAGCGCGGGCTAGCGGGAGGTCCACCGGGGAGCTGTTTTTT,CASSLARASGRSTGELFF
-,TRBV6-6,16,-,TRBJ2-4,TGTGCCAGCAGTTACCCCGGACTCAACAGCAAAAACATTCAGTACTTC,CASSYPGLNSKNIQYF
-,TRBV6-6,15,-,TRBJ2-1,TGTGCCAGCAGCCCTCGTGAGGGAGGTGTGAATGAGCAGTTCTTC,CASSPREGGVNEQFF
-,TRBV7-3,14,-,TRBJ2-3,TGTGCCAGCAGCTTATATTTCTCTCTAAATACGCAGTATTTT,CASSLYFSLNTQYF
TRBD1,TRBV7-6,17,-,TRBJ2-2,TGTGCCAGCAGCATGAGTAGGGGGACAGGGAGAACCGGGGAGCTGTTTTTT,CASSMSRGTGRTGELFF
-,TRBV6-5,15,-,TRBJ2-7,TGTGCCAGCAGTTACCACCGGGACGGTACCTACGAGCAGTACTTC,CASSYHRDGTYEQYF
TRBD2,TRBV6-1,14,-,TRBJ2-1,TGTGCCAGCAGTCCCCGGACTAGCGGCAATGAGCAGTTCTTC,CASSPRTSGNEQFF
-,TRBV6-1,14,-,TRBJ1-1,TGTGCCAGCAGTGAATCGGCGGGGAGCGCGGAAGCTTTCTTT,CASSESAGSAEAFF
TRBD1,TRBV29-1,14,-,TRBJ1-1,TGCAGCGTTGGACACAGGGGTAGGGAGTCTGAAGCTTTCTTT,CSVGHRGRESEAFF
TRBD2,TRBV7-9,17,once,TRBJ2-2,TGTGCCAGCAGCTTAGGGGTAGCGGGTATGAACACCGGGGAGCTGTTTTTT,CASSLGVAGMNTGELFF
-,TRBV30,12,-,TRBJ2-7,TGTGCCTGGACAGGGAGTATCTACGAGCAGTACTTC,CAWTGSIYEQYF
-,TRBV30,12,few,TRBJ1-1,TGTGCCTTGGGCCGGCCGAACACTGAAGCTTTCTTT,CALGRPNTEAFF
-,TRBV7-2,14,-,TRBJ2-7,TGTGCCAGCAGCTCGCAAGGGGGGCCCTACGAGCAGTACTTC,CASSSQGGPYEQYF
TRBD1,TRBV27,14,few,TRBJ1-2,TGTGCCAGCAGTAGGACAGGGGATCCCTATGGCTACACCTTC,CASSRTGDPYGYTF
TRBD2,TRBV7-6,16,-,TRBJ2-2,TGTGCCAGCAGCCCAGGACTAGCGGGAGCTACCGGGGAGCTGTTTTTT,CASSPGLAGATGELFF
TRBD2,TRBV4-2,14,-,TRBJ2-1,TGTGCCAGCAGCCCCGGACTAGCGGGGAATGAGCAGTTCTTC,CASSPGLAGNEQFF
-,TRBV28,15,-,TRBJ2-3,TGTGCCAGCAGTTCGGACAGTAAATCCACAGATACGCAGTATTTT,CASSSDSKSTDTQYF
-,TRBV9,14,once,TRBJ1-1,TGTGCCAGCAGCGCACCAGGGACTCCTAACCAAGCTTTCTTT,CASSAPGTPNQAFF
TRBD1,TRBV10-2,16,-,TRBJ1-5,TGCGCCAGCAGTGAGGGTATAGGGACAGGGGTTCAGCCCCAGCATTTT,CASSEGIGTGVQPQHF
-,TRBV28,14,-,TRBJ1-5,TGTGCCAGCAGCCAGGGACACCGTAATCAGCCCCAGCATTTT,CASSQGHRNQPQHF
TRBD2,TRBV6-6,15,-,TRBJ2-1,TGTGCCAGCAGTGTAGCGGGAGCCCCCTACAATGAGCAGTTCTTC,CASSVAGAPYNEQFF
TRBD2,TRBV9,14,few,TRBJ2-1,TGTGCCAGCAGCGTAGACGGGAGGGTGGATGAGCAGTTCTTC,CASSVDGRVDEQFF
-,TRBV11-3,12,-,TRBJ2-7,TGTGCCAGCAGCTTAGGGTCCTACGAGCAGTACTTC,CASSLGSYEQYF
TRBD1,TRBV27,15,-,TRBJ2-7,TGTGCCAGCAGCCTATATGGACAGGGGCCCTACGAGCAGTACTTC,CASSLYGQGPYEQYF
TRBD1,TRBV28,15,-,TRBJ2-5,TGTGCCAGCAGTTGGTCCGGGACAGTCCAAGAGACCCAGTACTTC,CASSWSGTVQETQYF
TRBD2,TRBV9,15,-,TRBJ2-1,TGTGCCAGCAGCCCTTTACTAGCGGGAGGGAATGAGCAGTTCTTC,CASSPLLAGGNEQFF
-,TRBV6-5,14,-,TRBJ2-5,TGTGCCAGCAGTAGTGACGTTCCCTATGAGACCCAGTACTTC,CASSSDVPYETQYF
-,TRBV7-9,15,-,TRBJ2-2,TGTGCCAGCAGCTTAACAGGTCCCGCACCCGGGGAGCTGTTTTTT,CASSLTGPAPGELFF
-,TRBV5-6,15,-,TRBJ1-1,TGTGCCAGCAGCTTGGTAGCAGGTATAATCTCTGAAGCTTTCTTT,CASSLVAGIISEAFF
TRBD2,TRBV9,13,few,TRBJ2-7,TGTGCCAGCAGCGTAGCGACTAGCAGCGAGCAGTACTTC,CASSVATSSEQYF
TRBD1,TRBV28,15,-,TRBJ2-1,TGTGCCAGCAGTTTAAGGGACAGCCTATACAATGAGCAGTTCTTC,CASSLRDSLYNEQFF
-,TRBV21-1,22,-,TRBJ2-1,TGTGCCAGCAGCACCCGGGACAGGGGGCCGCCGGGACTAGGGTATTCCTACAATGAGCAGTTCTTC,CASSTRDRGPPGLGYSYNEQFF
TRBD2,TRBV4-1,14,-,TRBJ2-7,TGCGCCAGCAGCCCAAAGCGGGATGGGTACGAGCAGTACTTC,CASSPKRDGYEQYF
-,TRBV6-6,12,-,TRBJ2-3,TGTGCCAGCAGTTCGCCCCCAGATACGCAGTATTTT,CASSSPPDTQYF
TRBD1,TRBV15,16,-,TRBJ2-2,TGTGCCACCAGCAGACCGGGACAGCCGCAGGTGGGGGAGCTGTTTTTT,CATSRPGQPQVGELFF
TRBD2,TRBV27,20,-,TRBJ2-5,TGTGCCAGCAGCCCCTTTGGACTAGCGGGAGGGCCTCGGGTCGGGGAGACCCAGTACTTC,CASSPFGLAGGPRVGETQYF
-,TRBV6-5,14,-,TRBJ2-2,TGTGCCAGCAGTTACAATGCGGAGGCCGGGGAGCTGTTTTTT,CASSYNAEAGELFF
TRBD1,TRBV19,15,-,TRBJ2-5,TGTGCCAGTACGAGCGCCGGGACAGGGGATGAGACCCAGTACTTC,CASTSAGTGDETQYF
TRBD1,TRBV6-4,16,-,TRBJ2-1,TGTGCCAGCAGCCCGATCGGGGGACAGGGGGGGAATGAGCAGTTCTTC,CASSPIGGQGGNEQFF
-,TRBV7-6,13,-,TRBJ2-1,TGTGCCAGCACCCCCTCGGCGGGAAATGAGCAGTTCTTC,CASTPSAGNEQFF
-,TRBV4-1,18,-,TRBJ2-7,TGCGCCAGCAGCCAAGAAATTAGCGTGCCTTCCGGGGCCTACGAGCAGTACTTC,CASSQEISVPSGAYEQYF
TRBD1,TRBV2,18,-,TRBJ1-1,TGTGCCAGCAGTGAAATTTTCGGACAGGAGGACCTGAACACTGAAGCTTTCTTT,CASSEIFGQEDLNTEAFF
TRBD2,TRBV6-5,14,once,TRBJ2-7,TGTGCCAGCAGTTACCCGGCTAGCGGCTACGAGCAGTACTTC,CASSYPASGYEQYF
-,TRBV28,11,-,TRBJ1-4,TGTGCGACAGAGGGTGCTTGGAAACTGTTTTTT,CATEGAWKLFF